Listed below are T cell receptor beta chains from one sample, sequenced in a study of vaccination effects on CD4 cells after COVID-19. Antigens of these TCRs are unknown. This table comes from immunoSEQ multiplex PCR, and its TCRdb copy is limited to in-frame clones, with some not included. The sample yields around 25,000 clones, 73% seen once. The specimen comprised CD4+ T cells from PBMCs cultured with SARS-CoV-2 spike peptides, sampled before COVID-19 vaccination. The origin of the receptors is a human donor who received a COVID-19 vaccine. The CDR3 runs from the conserved cysteine through the conserved F or W. The order of the fields is V gene, CDR3 length, J gene, CDR3 protein.

v_gene: TRBV6-5
len: 14
j_gene: TRBJ2-3
CDR3aa: CASRLTSTTDTQYF

v_gene: TRBV4-1
len: 16
j_gene: TRBJ1-2
CDR3aa: CASSLGGGQANYGYTF

v_gene: TRBV4-1
len: 18
j_gene: TRBJ1-3
CDR3aa: CASSQDFYGTGNGNTIYF

v_gene: TRBV3-1/TRBV3-2
len: 14
j_gene: TRBJ2-7
CDR3aa: CASSREGGVYEQYF

v_gene: TRBV3-1/TRBV3-2
len: 22
j_gene: TRBJ2-7
CDR3aa: CASSQGGTYGPRAANKSYEQYF

v_gene: TRBV5-1
len: 13
j_gene: TRBJ1-1
CDR3aa: CASSFGLDTEAFF

v_gene: TRBV2
len: 16
j_gene: TRBJ1-1
CDR3aa: CASSEAGVPLNTEAFF

v_gene: TRBV27
len: 14
j_gene: TRBJ2-1
CDR3aa: CASSLGTSSNEQFF

v_gene: TRBV5-1
len: 14
j_gene: TRBJ2-7
CDR3aa: CASSAGDRGYEQYF

v_gene: TRBV29-1
len: 13
j_gene: TRBJ1-1
CDR3aa: CSVRPSLGTEAFF

v_gene: TRBV5-4
len: 14
j_gene: TRBJ2-7
CDR3aa: CASSLGGKTYEQYF

v_gene: TRBV3-1/TRBV3-2
len: 16
j_gene: TRBJ1-2
CDR3aa: CASSQDWEGANYGYTF

v_gene: TRBV28
len: 11
j_gene: TRBJ2-5
CDR3aa: CASSSPETQYF

v_gene: TRBV6-1
len: 14
j_gene: TRBJ1-1
CDR3aa: CASREDGVNTEAFF

v_gene: TRBV20-1
len: 15
j_gene: TRBJ1-4
CDR3aa: CSASPSRATNEKLFF

v_gene: TRBV6-5
len: 14
j_gene: TRBJ1-2
CDR3aa: CASSYSAGAGGYTF

v_gene: TRBV4-1
len: 13
j_gene: TRBJ2-7
CDR3aa: CASSPGVSYEQYF